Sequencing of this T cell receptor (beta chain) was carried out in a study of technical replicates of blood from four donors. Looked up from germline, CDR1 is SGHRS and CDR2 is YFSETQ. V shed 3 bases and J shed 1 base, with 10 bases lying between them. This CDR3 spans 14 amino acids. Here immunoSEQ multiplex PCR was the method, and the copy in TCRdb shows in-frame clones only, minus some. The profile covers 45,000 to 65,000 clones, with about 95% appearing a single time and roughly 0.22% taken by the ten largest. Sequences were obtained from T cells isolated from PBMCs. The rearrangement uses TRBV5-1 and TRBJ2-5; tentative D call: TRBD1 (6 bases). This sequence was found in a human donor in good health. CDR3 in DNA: TGCGCCAGCAGCTATGGACAGAGCCAAGAGACCCAGTACTTC. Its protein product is CASSYGQSQETQYF.